This TCR beta chain is from a study of T cells in narcolepsy. About the research overall: Healthy controls were enrolled alongside patients with narcolepsy type 1 or type 2.

Whole-study findings and limits: Healthy controls reportedly lacked the autoreactive clonotypes serially found in patients' blood.

Concerning this clone itself: The antigen is not known.

Deletions cut 5 bases from V and 4 bases from J, with 11 bases between. Looked up from germline, CDR1 is LNHDA and CDR2 is SQIVND (reference sequence). The CDR3 has 13 amino acids. Measured with immunoSEQ multiplex PCR; TCRdb has only the in-frame clones, and not every one. The table shows roughly 32,000 clones, with about four fifths occurring only once. The rearrangement joins TRBV19 to TRBJ1-2; possibly TRBD1 for D (5 bases). This TCR came from a human donor with narcolepsy. Source material: CD45RA- memory CD4+ T cells from PBMCs. This chain's CDR3 is CASSGRDVYGYTF. The CDR3 DNA follows: TGTGCCAGTAGTGGCAGGGACGTCTATGGCTACACCTTC.